This T cell receptor beta chain was recovered during a study of tumour-infiltrating T cells in Burkitt lymphoma. The overall study: This cohort included all epidemiological subtypes of Burkitt lymphoma.

Sequencing was performed with immunoSEQ multiplex PCR; in TCRdb, only in-frame clones are kept and a portion is missing. The table has over 2,000 clones, about 15% seen once. This clone counts as large (0.1 to 1%). The CDR3 consists of 13 residues. V was pared by 1 base and J by 8 bases, with 11 bases between. CDR1 is LNHDA and CDR2 is SQIVND in the germline V gene (reference sequence). The receptor comes from a human donor with relapsed Burkitt lymphoma. The V and J genes are TRBV19 and TRBJ1-2; D possibly corresponds to TRBD1 (6 bases). The sequenced sample consisted of tumor tissue from a relapse. As DNA, the CDR3 is TGTGCCAGTAGTATAGCCCGGACAGTCGGCTACACCTTC. This gives the protein CASSIARTVGYTF.